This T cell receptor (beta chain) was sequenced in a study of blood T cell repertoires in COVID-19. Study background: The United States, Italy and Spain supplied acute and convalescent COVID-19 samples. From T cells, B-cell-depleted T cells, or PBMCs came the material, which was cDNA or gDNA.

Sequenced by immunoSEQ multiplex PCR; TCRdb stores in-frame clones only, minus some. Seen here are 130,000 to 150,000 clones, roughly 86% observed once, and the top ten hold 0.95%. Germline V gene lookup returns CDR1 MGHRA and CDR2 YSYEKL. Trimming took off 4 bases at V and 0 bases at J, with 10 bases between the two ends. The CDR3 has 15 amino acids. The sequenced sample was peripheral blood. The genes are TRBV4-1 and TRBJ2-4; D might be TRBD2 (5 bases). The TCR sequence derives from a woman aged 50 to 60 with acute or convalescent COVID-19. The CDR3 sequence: CASSRGSLAKNIQYF. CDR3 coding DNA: TGCGCCAGCAGCCGAGGGAGCTTAGCCAAAAACATTCAGTACTTC.